The entry that follows covers one TCR beta chain sequence. Its target is not known. With the Oncomine TCR Beta short-read assay, DNA from cultured CD4+ T cells was sequenced. The source of extracted genomic DNA was cultured CD4+ T cells. TCRdb reprocessed the PCR reads via MiXCR and lists one record per CDR3 protein. In the table there are approximately 13,000 distinct CDR3 sequences, around 52% of which are singletons. Trimming took 10 bases from V and 1 from J; bases not matched to a gene: 10. CDR1 is MDHEN, CDR2 SYDVKM, per germline. This CDR3 spans 15 amino acids. These data come from a study of vaccination and CD4 T cells after COVID-19. Noted treatment: approximately 10-day PBMC culture with coronavirus spike peptide pools or control peptides (ViraFEST assay). Findings and limits, study-wide: The study found median SARS-CoV-2-reactive clonotypes rising from 21 to 38, not significantly.

This clonotype originated in a human donor who had recovered from COVID-19. Sequencing input: CD4+ T cells from blood, cultured in vitro. The V and J genes are TRBV28 and TRBJ2-5, with 9 bases that match TRBD2. CDR3 nucleotide sequence: TGTGCCACCCGAGGGTCGCGGGAGGGCCAAGAGACCCAGTACTTC. Protein sequence: CATRGSREGQETQYF.